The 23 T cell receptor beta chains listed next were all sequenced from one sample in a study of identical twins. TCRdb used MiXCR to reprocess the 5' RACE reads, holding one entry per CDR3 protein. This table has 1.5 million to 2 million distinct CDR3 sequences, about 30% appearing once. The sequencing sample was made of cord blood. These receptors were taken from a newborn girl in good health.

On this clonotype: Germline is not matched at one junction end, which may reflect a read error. The CDR3 DNA follows: TGTGCCGGTAGTATCGGAGACGGGAGGGTCACAGATACGCAGTATTTT. Translated: CAGSIGDGRVTDTQYF. The genes are TRBV19 and TRBJ2-3; 8 positions match TRBD2. The CDR3 is made up of 16 amino acids. CDR1 is LNHDA and CDR2 is SQIVND in the germline V gene (reference sequence).

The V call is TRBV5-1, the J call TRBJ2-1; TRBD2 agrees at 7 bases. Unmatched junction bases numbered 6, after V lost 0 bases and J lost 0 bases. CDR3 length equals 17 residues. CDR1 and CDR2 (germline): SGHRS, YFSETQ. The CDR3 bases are TGCGCCAGCAGCTTGGGGGGAGGGAGAGGCTCCTACAATGAGCAGTTCTTC. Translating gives CASSLGGGRGSYNEQFF.

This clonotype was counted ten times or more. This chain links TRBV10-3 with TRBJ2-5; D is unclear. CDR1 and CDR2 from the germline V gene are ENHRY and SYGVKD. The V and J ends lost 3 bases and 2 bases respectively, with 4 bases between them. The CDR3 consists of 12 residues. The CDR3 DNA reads TGTGCCATCAGTGACAAACAAGAGACCCAGTACTTC. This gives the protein CAISDKQETQYF.

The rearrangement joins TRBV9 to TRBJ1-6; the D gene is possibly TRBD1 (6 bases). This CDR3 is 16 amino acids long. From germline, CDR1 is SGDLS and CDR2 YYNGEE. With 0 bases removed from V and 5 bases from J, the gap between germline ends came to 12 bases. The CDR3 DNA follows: TGTGCCAGCAGCGTAGACCCAGGGGTTAATAATTCACCCCTCCACTTT. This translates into CASSVDPGVNNSPLHF. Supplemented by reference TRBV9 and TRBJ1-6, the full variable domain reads DSGVTQTPKHLITATGQRVTLRCSPRSGDLSVYWYQQSLDQGLQFLIQYYNGEERAKGNILERFSAQQFPDLHSELNLSSLELGDSALYFCASSVDPGVNNSPLHFGNGTRLTVT.

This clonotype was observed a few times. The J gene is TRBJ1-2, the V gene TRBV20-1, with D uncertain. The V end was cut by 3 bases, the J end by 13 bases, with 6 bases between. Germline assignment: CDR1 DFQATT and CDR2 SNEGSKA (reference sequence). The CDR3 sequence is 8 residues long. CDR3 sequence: CSAREVTF. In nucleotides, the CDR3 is TGCAGTGCTAGGGAGGTCACCTTC.

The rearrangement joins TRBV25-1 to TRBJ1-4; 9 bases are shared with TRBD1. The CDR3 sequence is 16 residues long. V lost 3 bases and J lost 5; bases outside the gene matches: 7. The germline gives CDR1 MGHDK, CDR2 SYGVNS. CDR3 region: CASSETGTGRNEKLFF. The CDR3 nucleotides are TGTGCCAGCAGTGAGACCGGGACAGGGAGGAATGAAAAACTGTTTTTT.

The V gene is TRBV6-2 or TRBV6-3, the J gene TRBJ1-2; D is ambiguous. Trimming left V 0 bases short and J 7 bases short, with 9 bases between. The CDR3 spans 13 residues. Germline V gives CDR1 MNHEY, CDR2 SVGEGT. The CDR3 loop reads CASSYSRSPGYTF. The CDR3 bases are TGTGCCAGCAGTTACTCGCGGAGCCCTGGCTACACCTTC.

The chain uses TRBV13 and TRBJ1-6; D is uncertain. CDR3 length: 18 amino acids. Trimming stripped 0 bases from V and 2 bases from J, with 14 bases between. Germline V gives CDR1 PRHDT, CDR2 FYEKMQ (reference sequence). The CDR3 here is CASSLGPQRVPYNSPLHF. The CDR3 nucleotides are TGTGCCAGCAGCTTAGGGCCCCAGAGGGTCCCCTATAATTCACCCCTCCACTTT.

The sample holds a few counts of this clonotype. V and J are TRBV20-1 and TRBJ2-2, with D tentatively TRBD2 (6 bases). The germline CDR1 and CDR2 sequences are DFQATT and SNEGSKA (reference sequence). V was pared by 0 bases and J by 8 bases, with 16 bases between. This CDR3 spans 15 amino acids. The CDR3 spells CSARDHREWGGELFF. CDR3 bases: TGCAGTGCTAGAGATCACCGGGAGTGGGGAGGGGAGCTGTTTTTT.

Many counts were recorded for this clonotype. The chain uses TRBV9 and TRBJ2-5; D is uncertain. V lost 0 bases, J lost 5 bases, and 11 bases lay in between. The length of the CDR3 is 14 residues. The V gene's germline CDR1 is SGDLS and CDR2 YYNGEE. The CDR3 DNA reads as TGTGCCAGCAGCGTAGATTTAGGCAGGGAGACCCAGTACTTC. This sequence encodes CASSVDLGRETQYF.

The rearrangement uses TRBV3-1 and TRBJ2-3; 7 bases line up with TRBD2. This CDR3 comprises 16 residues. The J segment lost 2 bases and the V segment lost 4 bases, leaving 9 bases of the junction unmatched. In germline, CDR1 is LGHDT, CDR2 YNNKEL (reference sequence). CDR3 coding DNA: TGTGCCAGCAGCCCCCATAGCGGGTTCCTCACAGATACGCAGTATTTT. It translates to CASSPHSGFLTDTQYF.

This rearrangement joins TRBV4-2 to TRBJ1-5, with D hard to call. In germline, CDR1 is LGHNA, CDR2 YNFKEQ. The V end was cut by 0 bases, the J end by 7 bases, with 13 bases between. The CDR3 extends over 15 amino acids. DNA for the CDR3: TGTGCCAGCAGCCAAGATCGGCAGGCGGGGCAGCCCCAGCATTTT. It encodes CASSQDRQAGQPQHF.

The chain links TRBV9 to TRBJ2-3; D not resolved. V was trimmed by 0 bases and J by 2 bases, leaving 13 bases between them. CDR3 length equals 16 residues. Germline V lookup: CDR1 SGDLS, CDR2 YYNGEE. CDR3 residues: CASSVGPARYTDTQYF. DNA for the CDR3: TGTGCCAGCAGCGTAGGTCCCGCTAGATACACAGATACGCAGTATTTT.

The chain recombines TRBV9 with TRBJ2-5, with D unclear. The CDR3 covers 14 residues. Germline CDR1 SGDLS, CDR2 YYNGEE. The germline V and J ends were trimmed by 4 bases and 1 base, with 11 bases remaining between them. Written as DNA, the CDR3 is TGTGCCAGCAGCCCCCCCGATGCCCAAGAGACCCAGTACTTC. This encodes CASSPPDAQETQYF. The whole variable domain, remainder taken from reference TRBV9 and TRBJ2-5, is DSGVTQTPKHLITATGQRVTLRCSPRSGDLSVYWYQQSLDQGLQFLIQYYNGEERAKGNILERFSAQQFPDLHSELNLSSLELGDSALYFCASSPPDAQETQYFGPGTRLLVL.

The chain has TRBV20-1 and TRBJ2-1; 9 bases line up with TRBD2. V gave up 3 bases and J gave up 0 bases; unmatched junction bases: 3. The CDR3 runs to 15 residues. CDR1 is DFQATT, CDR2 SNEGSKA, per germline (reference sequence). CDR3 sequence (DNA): TGCAGTGCTAGTAAACTAGCGGGCTCCTACAATGAGCAGTTCTTC. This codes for CSASKLAGSYNEQFF.

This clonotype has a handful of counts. CDR3 nucleotides: TGTGCCAGCAGGAACGTTCGATCCTACGAGCAGTACTTC. Amino acid sequence: CASRNVRSYEQYF. This chain connects TRBV2 to TRBJ2-7; no firm D call. There are 13 residues in the CDR3. Germline CDR1 and CDR2: SNHLY and FYNNEI. Trimming took 6 bases from V and 1 from J, leaving 10 bases between them.

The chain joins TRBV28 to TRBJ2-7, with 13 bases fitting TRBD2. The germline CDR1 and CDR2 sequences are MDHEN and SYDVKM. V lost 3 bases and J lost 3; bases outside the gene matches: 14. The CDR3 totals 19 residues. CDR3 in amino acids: CASSFLGGGLAGKHYEQYF. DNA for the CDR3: TGTGCCAGCAGTTTCCTCGGCGGGGGACTAGCGGGAAAACACTACGAGCAGTACTTC.

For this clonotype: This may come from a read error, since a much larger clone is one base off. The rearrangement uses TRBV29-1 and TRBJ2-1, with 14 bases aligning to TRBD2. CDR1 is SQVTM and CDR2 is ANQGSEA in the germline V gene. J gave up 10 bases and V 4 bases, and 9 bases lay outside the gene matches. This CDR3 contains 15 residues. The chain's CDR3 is CSVGTSGRSAYEQFF. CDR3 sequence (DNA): TGCAGCGTTGGGACTAGCGGGAGGTCCGCCTACGAGCAGTTCTTC.

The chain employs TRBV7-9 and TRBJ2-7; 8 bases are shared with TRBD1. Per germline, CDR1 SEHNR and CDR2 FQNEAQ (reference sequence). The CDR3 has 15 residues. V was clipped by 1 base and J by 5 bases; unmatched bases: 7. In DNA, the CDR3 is TGTGCCAGCAGCTTAGGCCAGGGGGCGAAGCACGAGCAGTACTTC. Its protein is CASSLGQGAKHEQYF.

This CDR3 is CASLQGGNQPQHF. The CDR3 DNA is TGTGCCAGCTTGCAGGGTGGGAATCAGCCCCAGCATTTT. The chain has TRBV2 and TRBJ1-5, with D perhaps TRBD1 (5 bases). Trimming cost V 8 bases and J 4 bases, with 12 bases left between them. There are 13 residues in the CDR3. Germline lookup yields CDR1 SNHLY and CDR2 FYNNEI.

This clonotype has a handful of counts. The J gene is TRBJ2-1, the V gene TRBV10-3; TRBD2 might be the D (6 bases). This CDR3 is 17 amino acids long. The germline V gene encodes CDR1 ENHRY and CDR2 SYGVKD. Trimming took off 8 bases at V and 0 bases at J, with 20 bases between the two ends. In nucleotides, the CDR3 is TGTGCCATCGGGTCGGACCCCGGGACTCTCTCCTACAATGAGCAGTTCTTC. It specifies CAIGSDPGTLSYNEQFF.

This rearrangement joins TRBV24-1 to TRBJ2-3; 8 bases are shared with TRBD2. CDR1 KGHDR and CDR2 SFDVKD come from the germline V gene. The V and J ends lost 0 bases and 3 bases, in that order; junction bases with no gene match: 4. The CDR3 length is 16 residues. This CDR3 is CATSDLQAGVTDTQYF. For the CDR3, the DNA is TGTGCCACCAGTGATTTGCAAGCGGGGGTAACAGATACGCAGTATTTT.

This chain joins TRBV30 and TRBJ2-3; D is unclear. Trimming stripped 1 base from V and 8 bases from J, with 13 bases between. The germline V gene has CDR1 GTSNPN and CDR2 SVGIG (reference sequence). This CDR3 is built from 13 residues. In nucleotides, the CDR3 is TGTGCCTGGAGTGCCTGGGAAGGCACTACGCAGTATTTT. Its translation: CAWSAWEGTTQYF.